The T cell receptor (beta chain) under discussion was sequenced for a study of blood T cell repertoires in COVID-19. TCRdb's copy holds only in-frame clones and misses some; the assay was immunoSEQ multiplex PCR. Altogether roughly 150,000 clones are present, about 80% being singletons, with the ten largest covering 3% to 4%. Trimming cost V 4 bases and J 0 bases, with 6 bases left between them. Germline lookup yields CDR1 SGHRS and CDR2 YFSETQ. The CDR3 consists of 13 residues. V is TRBV5-1 and J is TRBJ2-3; D gene uncertain. This TCR came from a woman aged 55-69 years who had recovered from COVID-19. Material: PBMCs or T cells enriched from blood (not recorded which). This CDR3 reads CASSRTSTDTQYF. CDR3 in DNA: TGCGCCAGCAGCAGAACTAGCACAGATACGCAGTATTTT. The full variable domain, rest sourced from reference TRBV5-1 and TRBJ2-3, is KAGVTQTPRYLIKTRGQQVTLSCSPISGHRSVSWYQQTPGQGLQFLFEYFSETQRNKGNFPGRFSGRQFSNSRSEMNVSTLELGDSALYLCASSRTSTDTQYFGPGTRLTVL.